This TCR beta chain was captured in a study of tumor-infiltrating lymphocytes in primary liver carcinoma. The wider study: Tumor staging was T1-T3 N0M0; sizes spanned roughly 4.2 to 10 cm across. Points from the study as a whole: Overlap in tumor-adjacent and tumor-blood pairs fell below that of tumor region pairs.

TCR beta cDNA was reverse-transcribed from about 500 ng of total RNA. The reaction used a constant-region primer and ProtoScript II reverse transcriptase. Slightly modified ARM-PCR served as the procedure for the TCR beta libraries. These libraries came from three rounds of nested multiplex PCR. PCR rounds one and two used TRBV1-TRBV30 forward primers with a C-beta reverse primer for approximately 11 cycles each. From the multiplex PCR reads, TCRdb called clonotypes with MiXCR, one entry per CDR3 protein. Here the sample spans about 43,000 distinct CDR3 sequences, around 72% being singletons. RNA and DNA were co-extracted from about 20-30 mg of unsorted bulk tissue. Donors underwent surgery for histopathologically diagnosed primary liver carcinoma. In this sample, this clonotype turned up many times. Antigen: not known. Germline-derived CDR1 and CDR2 are ENHRY and SYGVKD. The CDR3 is 16 residues long. The trim removed 3 bases at V and 4 bases at J, leaving 6 bases unmatched.

What was sequenced was liver tumor tissue from sampling region 2. Subset given: tumor region T2, inferior pole. The chain uses TRBV10-3 and TRBJ2-1; 10 nucleotides line up with TRBD2. The source is a man aged 40-50 years with primary liver carcinoma and hepatitis B virus infection. The CDR3 is CAISDMLAGEYNEQFF. Written as DNA, the CDR3 is TGTGCCATCAGTGATATGCTAGCGGGAGAGTACAATGAGCAGTTCTTC.